One sample yielded the 26 T cell receptor beta chains listed below, sequenced in a study of control samples from healthy donors and cancer patients. Measured with immunoSEQ multiplex PCR; TCRdb has only the in-frame clones, and not every one. The table records over 150,000 clones, over 85% of them present only once. Material for sequencing was blood. Source of these receptors: a man between 35 and 55 years old in good health.

This chain links TRBV10-3 with TRBJ1-2, with D perhaps matching TRBD1 (5 bases). The CDR3 is made up of 14 amino acids. CDR1 ENHRY and CDR2 SYGVKD come from the germline V gene. V lost 2 bases to trimming and J lost 7 bases, with 14 bases between them. The CDR3 reads CAISEGGDAGGYTF. CDR3 bases: TGTGCCATCAGTGAGGGGGGGGATGCCGGTGGCTACACCTTC.

V is TRBV7-2 and J is TRBJ1-6; D unclear. Per the germline V gene, CDR1 is SGHTA and CDR2 is FQGNSA. Trimming cost V 5 bases and J 11 bases, with 13 bases left between them. The CDR3 runs to 13 residues. The CDR3 reads CASSPTRMTPLHF. The CDR3 bases are TGTGCCAGCAGCCCAACCCGAATGACACCCCTCCACTTT.

The chain recombines TRBV6-2 or TRBV6-3 with TRBJ1-2; D unresolved. V was pared by 1 base and J by 4 bases, with 16 bases between. CDR1 MNHEY and CDR2 SVGEGT come from the germline V gene. The CDR3 is 16 residues long. DNA for the CDR3: TGTGCCAGCAGTTACTGGGTTGGAGACCATCCCTATGGCTACACCTTC. This codes for CASSYWVGDHPYGYTF.

The chain is built from TRBV7-2 and TRBJ1-2; D perhaps matches TRBD1 (5 bases). CDR3 length: 14 residues. The germline gives CDR1 SGHTA, CDR2 FQGNSA. With 1 base removed from V and 4 bases from J, the gap between germline ends came to 10 bases. This CDR3 reads CASSLVGGTYGYTF. The CDR3 DNA reads TGTGCCAGCAGCTTAGTGGGGGGTACCTATGGCTACACCTTC.

J is TRBJ1-5 and V is TRBV6-1; the D is unclear. CDR1 MNHNS and CDR2 SASEGT come from the germline V gene. This CDR3 spans 12 amino acids. V lost 1 base and J 11 bases, leaving 9 bases between the germline ends. CDR3 loop: CASSEGTRAQHF. DNA of the CDR3: TGTGCCAGCAGTGAAGGGACTCGTGCCCAGCATTTT.

This clone was counted a single time. The chain joins TRBV28 to TRBJ2-7; TRBD1 matches 9 bases. Germline CDR1 and CDR2: MDHEN and SYDVKM. CDR3 length: 16 residues. V was clipped by 7 bases and J by 1 base; unmatched bases: 11. This CDR3 reads CASIGTGPRWSYEQYF. The CDR3 DNA sequence: TGTGCCAGCATCGGGACAGGGCCTCGATGGTCCTACGAGCAGTACTTC. Using reference TRBV28 and TRBJ2-7 for the parts outside the CDR3, the full variable domain is DVKVTQSSRYLVKRTGEKVFLECVQDMDHENMFWYRQDPGLGLRLIYFSYDVKMKEKGDIPEGYSVSREKKERFSLILESASTNQTSMYLCASIGTGPRWSYEQYFGPGTRLTVT.

This chain uses TRBV4-3 with TRBJ1-2; D is perhaps TRBD1 (5 bases). Germline loops: CDR1 LGHNA, CDR2 YSLEER. The CDR3 is made up of 17 amino acids. Trimming stripped 0 bases from V and 4 bases from J, with 18 bases between. The CDR3 nucleotides read TGCGCCAGCAGCCAAGATTATAAAGGGGAGTTAAGCTATGGCTACACCTTC. As protein: CASSQDYKGELSYGYTF.

The J gene is TRBJ1-1, the V gene TRBV29-1, with D possibly TRBD1 on 5 matching bases. With 4 bases removed from V and 4 bases from J, the gap between germline ends came to 22 bases. CDR1 and CDR2 from the germline V gene are SQVTM and ANQGSEA. This CDR3 is built from 16 residues. Written as DNA, the CDR3 is TGCAGCGTTGGGGGCACGGGGGTAAGCCAGGGCACTGAAGCTTTCTTT. Protein sequence: CSVGGTGVSQGTEAFF.

V gene TRBV18 combines with J gene TRBJ2-7; possibly TRBD1 or TRBD2 for D (5 bases each). This CDR3 has 16 residues. In germline, CDR1 is KGHSH, CDR2 LQKENI. The V end lost 3 bases, the J end lost 1 base, and 16 bases lay between the germline ends. DNA for the CDR3: TGTGCCAGCTCACCGGGACGGCCACCCAATTCCTACGAGCAGTACTTC. This translates into CASSPGRPPNSYEQYF.

CDR3 bases: TGTGCCATTGGGGCAGCAAACTATGGCTACACCTTC. This gives the protein CAIGAANYGYTF. The chain joins TRBV28 to TRBJ1-2, with D possibly matching TRBD1 (5 bases). Germline V CDR1 and CDR2: MDHEN, SYDVKM. The ends were cut back, 10 bases at V and 2 bases at J, with 11 bases in the middle. The CDR3 length is 12 residues.

Worth noting for this clone: This same CDR3 is encoded by further DNA sequences in the sample. The chain uses TRBV18 and TRBJ1-2; TRBD1 might be the D (5 bases). The V gene lost 3 bases and the J gene lost 5 bases, with 10 bases spanning the gap. The CDR3 is 13 amino acids. Germline V gene sequence: CDR1 KGHSH, CDR2 LQKENI. Written as DNA, the CDR3 is TGTGCCAGCTCACCGGGGCAGACTTATGGCTACACCTTC. Translation gives CASSPGQTYGYTF.

This clone occurred once. The V call is TRBV27, the J call TRBJ2-7; D possibly matches TRBD1 or TRBD2 (6 bases each). Germline CDR1 is MNHEY and CDR2 is SMNVEV (reference sequence). V lost 6 bases to trimming and J lost 2 bases, with 17 bases between them. The CDR3 is 15 amino acids. Written as DNA, the CDR3 is TGTGCCAGCAGAGTCGGGGGCGGATATCCCTACGAGCAGTACTTC. Its translation: CASRVGGGYPYEQYF.

This chain joins TRBV19 and TRBJ1-1, with D possibly matching TRBD1 (6 bases). The germline V gene encodes CDR1 LNHDA and CDR2 SQIVND (reference sequence). Trimming removed 6 bases at V and 9 bases at J, with 20 bases between. The CDR3 is 14 amino acids. The CDR3 protein is CASSPRGRDIQAFF. The DNA of the CDR3 is TGTGCCAGTAGCCCTCGTGGCCGGGACATCCAAGCTTTCTTT.

This chain connects TRBV27 to TRBJ1-5; D is unresolved. Germline lookup yields CDR1 MNHEY and CDR2 SMNVEV (reference sequence). Trimming cost V 5 bases and J 6 bases, with 5 bases left between them. The CDR3 covers 11 residues. DNA of the CDR3: TGTGCCAGCAGTCAGTTTCAGCCCCAGCATTTT. Its translation: CASSQFQPQHF.

The CDR3 loop reads CASSTGTGVNEQFF. Here the CDR3 DNA reads TGTGCCAGCAGTACCGGGACAGGGGTCAATGAGCAGTTCTTC. This rearrangement joins TRBV5-6 to TRBJ2-1, with 10 bases matching TRBD1. CDR3 size: 14 residues. Trimming took 5 bases from V and 6 from J; bases not matched to a gene: 5. Germline CDR1 and CDR2: SGHDT and YYEEEE.

The chain uses TRBV7-3 and TRBJ2-3; 9 positions match TRBD2. The junction had 8 bases not matched to a gene; V was cut back by 6 bases and J by 4 bases. The germline CDR1 and CDR2 sequences are SGHTA and FQGTGA. The CDR3 has 15 amino acids. CDR3 sequence reads: CASSFLAGRPDTQYF. CDR3 coding DNA: TGTGCCAGCAGTTTCCTAGCGGGGAGGCCAGATACGCAGTATTTT.

The chain combines TRBV7-9 with TRBJ1-1, with D unresolved. The CDR3 runs 14 residues. Germline values: CDR1 SEHNR, CDR2 FQNEAQ (reference sequence). The germline V and J ends were trimmed by 5 bases and 0 bases, with 10 bases remaining between them. The CDR3 region has the DNA TGTGCCAGCAGCGCCGGACGGATGAACACTGAAGCTTTCTTT. Residues: CASSAGRMNTEAFF.

CDR3 protein: CASSPNADTDTQYF. The CDR3 DNA reads as TGCGCCAGCAGCCCCAACGCTGACACAGATACGCAGTATTTT. The genes are TRBV5-1 and TRBJ2-3; D gene unclear. Per the germline V gene, CDR1 is SGHRS and CDR2 is YFSETQ. This CDR3 has 14 amino acids. V dropped 4 bases and J dropped 2 bases, with 11 bases sitting between them. The entire variable domain, with the rest obtained from reference TRBV5-1 and TRBJ2-3, is as follows: KAGVTQTPRYLIKTRGQQVTLSCSPISGHRSVSWYQQTPGQGLQFLFEYFSETQRNKGNFPGRFSGRQFSNSRSEMNVSTLELGDSALYLCASSPNADTDTQYFGPGTRLTVL.

J is TRBJ1-6 and V is TRBV6-1; D is perhaps TRBD1 (5 bases). The CDR3 runs 14 residues. CDR1 and CDR2 (germline): MNHNS, SASEGT. Trimming shortened V by 1 base and J by 6 bases, and 7 bases separated the two germline ends. CDR3: CASSEVTANSPLHF. Here the CDR3 DNA reads TGTGCCAGCAGTGAAGTGACAGCTAATTCACCCCTCCACTTT.

V usage is TRBV24-1 and J usage is TRBJ2-3; 9 bases align to TRBD2. CDR1 is KGHDR, CDR2 SFDVKD, per germline. Trimming cost V 4 bases and J 3 bases; bases outside gene matches: 4. The CDR3 is 15 residues long. CDR3 region: CATSEASGVTDTQYF. CDR3 coding DNA: TGTGCCACCAGTGAAGCTAGCGGGGTGACAGATACGCAGTATTTT.

The chain uses TRBV6-4 and TRBJ2-7; 7 bases are a match to TRBD2. This CDR3 comprises 15 residues. The V gene's germline CDR1 is MRHNA and CDR2 SNTAGT. V lost 4 bases, J lost 0 bases, and 6 bases stayed unmatched. The CDR3 DNA is TGTGCCAGCAGTGCGGAAGCGGGGCCCTCCTACGAGCAGTACTTC. It yields the protein CASSAEAGPSYEQYF.

The V gene is TRBV5-6, the J gene TRBJ2-3, with 9 bases matching TRBD1. V dropped 1 base and J dropped 4; count of bases not matched to a gene: 10. This CDR3 has 17 amino acids. Germline values: CDR1 SGHDT, CDR2 YYEEEE. The CDR3 bases are TGTGCCAGCAGCTTGTATCGACAGGGGGTACCGTCAGATACGCAGTATTTT. The encoded protein is CASSLYRQGVPSDTQYF.

This clone was observed once. The genes are TRBV6-5 and TRBJ2-2, with D possibly TRBD2 on 7 matching bases. CDR1 and CDR2 from the germline V gene are MNHEY and SVGAGI. The V end was cut by 6 bases, the J end by 10 bases, with 15 bases between. The length of the CDR3 is 13 residues. The CDR3 coding sequence is TGTGCCAGCAGGGTGGGGGGGCTTTTGGAGCTGTTTTTT. Encoded protein: CASRVGGLLELFF.

This clone was observed once. This chain uses TRBV12-3 or TRBV12-4 with TRBJ2-2, with a possible D match to TRBD1 (7 bases). V shed 6 bases and J shed 5 bases, with 10 bases lying between them. The CDR3 consists of 13 residues. CDR3 DNA: TGTGCCAGCAGATCAGGGGGGACCGGGGAGCTGTTTTTT. It yields the protein CASRSGGTGELFF.

This clone is a singleton in its sample. The chain combines TRBV4-3 with TRBJ1-4; D uncertain. The germline V gene encodes CDR1 LGHNA and CDR2 YSLEER. The ends were cut back, 0 bases at V and 7 bases at J, with 15 bases in the middle. The CDR3 is 16 residues long. CDR3 sequence reads: CASSQDIGWRGEKLFF. For the CDR3, the DNA is TGCGCCAGCAGCCAAGATATAGGGTGGCGAGGTGAAAAACTGTTTTTT.

This chain joins TRBV6-1 and TRBJ2-7; the D gene is possibly TRBD1 (6 bases). Trimming cost V 7 bases and J 5 bases, with 18 bases left between them. CDR1 is MNHNS and CDR2 is SASEGT in the germline V gene. This CDR3 comprises 14 residues. The CDR3 protein is CASTPDSLTNEQYF. CDR3 nucleotides: TGTGCCAGCACCCCGGACAGCCTGACGAACGAGCAGTACTTC.